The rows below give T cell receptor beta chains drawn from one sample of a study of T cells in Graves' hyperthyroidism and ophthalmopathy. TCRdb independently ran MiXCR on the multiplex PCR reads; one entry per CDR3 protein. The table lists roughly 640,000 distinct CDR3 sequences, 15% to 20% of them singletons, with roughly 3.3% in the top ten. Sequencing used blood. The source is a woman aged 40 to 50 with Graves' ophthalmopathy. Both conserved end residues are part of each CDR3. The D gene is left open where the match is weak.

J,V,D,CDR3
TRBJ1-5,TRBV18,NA,CASSRGLGNQPQHF
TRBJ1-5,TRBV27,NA,CASSSGYGSNQPQHF
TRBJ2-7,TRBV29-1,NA,CSVAGPTVPYEQYF
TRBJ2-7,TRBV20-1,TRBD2,CSARDVIAGIYEQYF
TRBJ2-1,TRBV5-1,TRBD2,CASSLGGGSSYNEQFF
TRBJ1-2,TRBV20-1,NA,CSARDHRASNYGYTF
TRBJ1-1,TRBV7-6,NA,CASRPGERGTEAFF
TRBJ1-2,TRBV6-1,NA,CASSPGGTTNYGYTF
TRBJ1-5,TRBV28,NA,CASSLLPRAGNQPQHF
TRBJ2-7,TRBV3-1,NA,CASSPRSVHEQYF
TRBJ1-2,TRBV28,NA,CASSSTAFLYGYTF
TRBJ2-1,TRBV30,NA,CAWGKTNREGKFF
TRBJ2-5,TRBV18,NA,CASSPNSGMKETQYF
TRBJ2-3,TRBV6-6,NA,CASSYSGASTDTQYF
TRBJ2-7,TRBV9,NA,CASSAEKPPYEQYF
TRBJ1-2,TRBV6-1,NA,CASSETSQTFYGYTF
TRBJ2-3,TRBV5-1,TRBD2,CASSGLAGASSTDTQYF
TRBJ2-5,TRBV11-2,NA,CASRDASETQYF
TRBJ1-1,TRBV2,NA,CASSARGYPTGTEAFF
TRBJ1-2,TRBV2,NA,CASIVNSGYTF
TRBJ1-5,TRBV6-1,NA,CASSDWGSVNQPQHF
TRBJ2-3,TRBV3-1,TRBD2,CASSQDLTSGRHTQYF
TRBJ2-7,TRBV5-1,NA,CASSLAWAEYEQYF
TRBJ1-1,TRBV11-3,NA,CASSLETGGPEAFF
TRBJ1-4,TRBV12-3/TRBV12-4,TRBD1,CASSFDRGYGNEKLFF
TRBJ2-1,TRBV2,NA,CASSALDMGVAHEQFF
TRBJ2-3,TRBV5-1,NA,CASSSKGLSTDTQYF
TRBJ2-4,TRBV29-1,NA,CSVVQLAKNIQYF
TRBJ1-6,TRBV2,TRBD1,CASSSTGKNNSPLHF
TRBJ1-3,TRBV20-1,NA,CSARDGRRPYSGNTIYF
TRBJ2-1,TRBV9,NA,CASSRSGRHNEQFF
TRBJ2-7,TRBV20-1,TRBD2,CSAPLSGRPYEQYF
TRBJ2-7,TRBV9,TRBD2,CASSARGLAANEQYF
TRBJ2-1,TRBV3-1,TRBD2,CASSQLPGPGGEQFF
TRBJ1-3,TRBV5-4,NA,CASSRSAETGNTIYF